Included here is one T cell receptor beta chain sequence, with context. These data come from a study of blood T cell repertoires in COVID-19. From germline, CDR1 is SGHRS and CDR2 YFSETQ. The CDR3 sequence is 15 residues long. J gave up 2 bases and V 6 bases, and 5 bases lay outside the gene matches. Sequenced by immunoSEQ multiplex PCR; TCRdb stores in-frame clones only, minus some. The sample lists 200,000 to 250,000 clones; 85% to 90% were seen once. This chain uses TRBV5-1 with TRBJ2-6; 7 positions agree with TRBD1. The sequenced sample was peripheral blood. The receptor was derived from a man older than 75 with acute or convalescent COVID-19. CDR3 loop: CASTAQGAGANVLTF. CDR3 nucleotides: TGCGCCAGCACCGCTCAGGGGGCTGGGGCCAACGTCCTGACTTTC.